These T cell receptor beta chains were read from a single sample in a study of early T cells in non-severe SARS-CoV-2 infection. TCRdb re-called the 5' RACE reads through MiXCR, storing one row per CDR3 protein. This table holds about 80,000 distinct CDR3 sequences, about 10% found once. Sequencing used whole blood. These receptors all stem from an adult who was a healthcare worker with PCR-confirmed SARS-CoV-2 infection or an uninfected control (not recorded which). CDR3s include the opening cysteine and the closing phenylalanine or tryptophan. The order of the fields is D gene, clone size, V gene, CDR3 length, J gene, CDR3 protein, CDR3 DNA. D genes are given only for firm matches. Some rows mark clone size as missing; the rest say once, few, many or name a class of expanded clone.

D: -
size: many
V: TRBV6-2/TRBV6-3
length: 16
J: TRBJ2-1
CDR3: CASIRAGAAPYNEQFF
DNA: TGTGCCAGCATCCGGGCGGGGGCAGCTCCCTACAATGAGCAGTTCTTC

D: TRBD1
size: many
V: TRBV6-6
length: 17
J: TRBJ1-6
CDR3: CASSPRDRGPTGSPLHF
DNA: TGTGCCAGCAGTCCCCGGGACAGGGGGCCCACCGGCTCACCCCTCCACTTT

D: -
size: many
V: TRBV11-3
length: 12
J: TRBJ2-1
CDR3: CASSLVGDEQFF
DNA: TGTGCCAGCAGCTTAGTCGGTGATGAGCAGTTCTTC

D: -
size: few
V: TRBV11-2
length: 14
J: TRBJ2-5
CDR3: CASSPDARVETQYF
DNA: TGTGCCAGCAGCCCGGATGCTAGGGTAGAGACCCAGTACTTC

D: TRBD1
size: many
V: TRBV9
length: 19
J: TRBJ2-2
CDR3: CASSVEGQGARVNTGELFF
DNA: TGTGCCAGCAGCGTAGAAGGACAGGGGGCGAGGGTAAACACCGGGGAGCTGTTTTTT

D: -
size: many
V: TRBV9
length: 14
J: TRBJ2-5
CDR3: CASGPREPQETQYF
DNA: TGTGCCAGCGGACCCCGGGAGCCACAAGAGACCCAGTACTTC

D: TRBD1
size: few
V: TRBV11-2
length: 15
J: TRBJ1-2
CDR3: CASSSPLTGSYGYTF
DNA: TGTGCCAGCAGCTCTCCGCTGACAGGGAGCTATGGCTACACCTTC

D: TRBD1
size: -
V: TRBV3-1
length: 14
J: TRBJ2-1
CDR3: CASRPGQGDNEQFF
DNA: TGTGCCAGCAGACCGGGACAGGGGGACAATGAGCAGTTCTTC

D: TRBD1
size: many
V: TRBV7-9
length: 14
J: TRBJ1-1
CDR3: CASSPRDRGTEAFF
DNA: TGTGCCAGCAGCCCCCGGGACAGGGGCACTGAAGCTTTCTTT

D: -
size: many
V: TRBV5-1
length: 14
J: TRBJ1-1
CDR3: CASSLVGQSAEAFF
DNA: TGCGCCAGCAGCTTGGTAGGACAGAGCGCTGAAGCTTTCTTT